The clone carrying this T cell receptor (beta chain) was seen more than once but under ten times. V dropped 6 bases and J dropped 10 bases, with 16 bases sitting between them. Germline V CDR1 and CDR2: SGHTA, FQGNSA. The CDR3 sequence is 13 residues long. The whole isolated RNA underwent reverse transcription, so sequencing captured expressed TCRB transcripts. TCRdb's table, derived via immunoSEQ multiplex PCR, lists solely in-frame clones and lacks some. Altogether about 270,000 clones are present, roughly 14% being singletons, with the ten largest covering 0.026%. The source of the sample is a study of beta chain features in type 1 diabetes.

Sample: naive CD4+ T cells from blood. The rearrangement links TRBV7-2 to TRBJ2-1, with unresolved D. The receptor comes from a woman between 40 and 50 years old in good health. The CDR3 protein is CASSSPGPNEQFF. In nucleotides, the CDR3 is TGTGCCAGCAGTTCTCCGGGTCCCAACGAGCAGTTCTTC.